This TCR beta chain was captured by sequencing in a study of blood T cell repertoires in COVID-19. Study information: The origin of the acute and convalescent COVID-19 samples was the United States, Italy and Spain.

Germline CDR1 and CDR2: MDHEN and SYDVKM. This CDR3 is 14 amino acids long. V was shortened by 6 bases and J by 7 bases, with 19 bases between the two germline ends. In the source study's methods: Cell counts per sample came from amplifying reference gene primers. Sequencing used immunoSEQ multiplex PCR; TCRdb keeps in-frame clones, though not all of them. V and J calls and clone size follow that table, whereas D and trimming were derived from the DNA. The sample contains roughly 170,000 clones, around 80% of which appear only once. V usage is TRBV28 and J usage is TRBJ2-7; the D gene is possibly TRBD1 (6 bases). This clonotype was obtained from a woman aged 45-65 years who had recovered from COVID-19. The sample comprised PBMCs or T cells enriched from blood (not recorded which). The DNA of the CDR3 is TGTGCCAGCAGCCCCCGCTGGGGGCAATGGGAGCAGTACTTC. It specifies CASSPRWGQWEQYF.